The entry below describes one TCR beta chain. Its antigen is not known. At approximately 300,000 cells each, triplicate sorts were carried out for each CD8+ T cell subset. Naive CD8+ T cells had a CD45RO-CCR7+CD27+CD95- phenotype. Libraries were UMI-labeled 5' RACE TRB cDNA. No DNA is given; TCRdb re-called the 5' RACE reads and lists each CDR3 protein once. Listed are some 99,000 distinct CDR3 sequences; 0.95% to 1.4% falls within the top ten. The germline gives CDR1 SGHRS, CDR2 YFSETQ. This CDR3 is 12 amino acids long. The entry originates in a study of CXCR3-negative and CXCR3-positive naive CD8 T cells. Whole-study findings and limits: With CXCR3 expression partially decreased after cryopreservation, most assays relied on fresh PBMCs. Naive cells with CXCR3 showed TRB CDR3s that were more hydrophobic than those in CXCR3-negative naive cells. Naive cells, whether CXCR3-negative or CXCR3-positive, had similar TRBV-TRBJ usage, while memory cells differed.

Sequenced input: naive CXCR3+ CD8+ T cells from blood. Noted subset: CD45RO-CCR7+CD27+CD95- naive CD8+ T cells expressing CXCR3 (TNR3+). This clonotype originated in a human donor in good health. Some clones in this sample may be carry-over from other donors' samples. The V and J genes are TRBV5-1 and TRBJ2-3. The chain's CDR3 is CASSSEADTQYF.